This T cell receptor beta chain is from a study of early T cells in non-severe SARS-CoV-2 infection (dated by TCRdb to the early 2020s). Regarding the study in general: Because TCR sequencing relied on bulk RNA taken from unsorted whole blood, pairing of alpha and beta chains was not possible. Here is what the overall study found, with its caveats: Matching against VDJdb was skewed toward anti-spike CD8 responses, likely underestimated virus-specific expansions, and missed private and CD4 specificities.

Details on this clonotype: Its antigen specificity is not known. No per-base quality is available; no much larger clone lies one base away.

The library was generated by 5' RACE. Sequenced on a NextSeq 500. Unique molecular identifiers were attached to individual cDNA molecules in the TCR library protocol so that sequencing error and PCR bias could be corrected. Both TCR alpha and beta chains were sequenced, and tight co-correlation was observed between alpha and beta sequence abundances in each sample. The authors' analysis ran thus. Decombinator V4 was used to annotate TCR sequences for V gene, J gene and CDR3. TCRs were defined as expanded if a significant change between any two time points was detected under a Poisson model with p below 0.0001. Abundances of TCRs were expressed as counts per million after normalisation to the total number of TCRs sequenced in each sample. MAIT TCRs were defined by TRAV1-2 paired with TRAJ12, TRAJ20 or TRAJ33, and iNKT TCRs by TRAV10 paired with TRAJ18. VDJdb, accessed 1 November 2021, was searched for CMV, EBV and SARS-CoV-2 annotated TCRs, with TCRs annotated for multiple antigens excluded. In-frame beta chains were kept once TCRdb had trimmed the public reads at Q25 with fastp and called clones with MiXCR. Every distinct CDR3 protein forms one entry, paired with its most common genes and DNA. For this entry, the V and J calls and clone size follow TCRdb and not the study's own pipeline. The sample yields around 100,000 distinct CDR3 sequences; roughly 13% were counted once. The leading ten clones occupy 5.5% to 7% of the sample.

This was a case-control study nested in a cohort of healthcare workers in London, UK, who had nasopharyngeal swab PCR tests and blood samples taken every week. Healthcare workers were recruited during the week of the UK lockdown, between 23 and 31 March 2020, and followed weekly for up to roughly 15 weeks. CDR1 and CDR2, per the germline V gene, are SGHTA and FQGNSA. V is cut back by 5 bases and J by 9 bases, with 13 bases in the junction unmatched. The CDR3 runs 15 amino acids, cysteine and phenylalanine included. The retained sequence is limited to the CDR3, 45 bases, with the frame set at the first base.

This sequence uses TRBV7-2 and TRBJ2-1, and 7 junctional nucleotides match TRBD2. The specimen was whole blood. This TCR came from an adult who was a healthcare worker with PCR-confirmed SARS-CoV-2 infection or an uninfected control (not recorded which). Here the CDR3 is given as CASSTTLAQSFEQFF. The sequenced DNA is TGTGCCAGCAGCACCACACTAGCGCAATCTTTTGAGCAGTTCTTC.